This T cell receptor (beta chain) was recorded in a study of blood T cell repertoires in COVID-19. Using immunoSEQ multiplex PCR, the repertoire was profiled, and TCRdb retains in-frame clones only, with some absent. The repertoire holds 100,000 to 150,000 clones, with about 89% as singletons. CDR1 and CDR2 from the germline V gene are SGHTA and FQGNSA. The length of the CDR3 is 15 residues. With V trimmed by 7 bases and J by 8 bases, 11 bases remained unmatched. Patients from Seattle were sampled longitudinally, starting during active infection. The J gene is TRBJ2-3, the V gene TRBV7-2; 11 bases map to TRBD2. The sequence derives from a woman between 65 and 79 years old with COVID-19, enrolled during active disease. Sequenced sample: peripheral blood. CDR3 bases: TGTGCCAGCAAGGGAGGGGGACTAGCGGCGGCTACGCAGTATTTT. Residues: CASKGGGLAAATQYF.